A single sample is the source of the 5 T cell receptor beta chains below, sequenced in a study of T-cell memory formation after mild COVID-19. TCRdb analysed the 5' RACE reads with MiXCR anew, one entry per CDR3 protein. Counted here are 350,000 to 500,000 distinct CDR3 sequences, around a quarter occurring once; the ten biggest clones make up around 13%. The specimen sequenced was PBMCs or a T cell subset sorted from them (not recorded which). The receptors were gathered from an adult woman who had mild COVID-19 (a few samples of this study predate the infection). Cell type and time point are not known.

The chain has TRBV23-1 and TRBJ2-5, with D tentatively TRBD1 or TRBD2 (5 bases each). TRBV23-1 is labeled an ORF, and its function is uncertain. The CDR3 has 13 residues. The V end was cut by 3 bases, the J end by 14 bases, with 19 bases between. In DNA, the CDR3 is TGCGCCAGCAGTCAGCAAAGGGACGGCGCGAGTTACTTC. Translation gives CASSQQRDGASYF.

This chain uses TRBV7-3 with TRBJ2-1; D is ambiguous. V lost 0 bases and J 0 bases, leaving 9 bases between the germline ends. Germline values: CDR1 SGHTA, CDR2 FQGTGA. The CDR3 consists of 16 residues. The CDR3 region is CASSLTSPTSYNEQFF. For the CDR3, the DNA is TGTGCCAGCAGCTTAACTAGCCCGACCTCCTACAATGAGCAGTTCTTC.

CDR3 protein: CASSGGGTSTDTQYF. In nucleotides, the CDR3 is TGTGCCAGCTCGGGAGGAGGGACTAGCACAGATACGCAGTATTTT. This chain joins TRBV6-5 and TRBJ2-3; 7 nucleotides agree with TRBD2. From germline, CDR1 is MNHEY and CDR2 SVGAGI. V gave up 8 bases and J gave up 0 bases; unmatched junction bases: 8. This CDR3 contains 15 residues.

The genes are TRBV7-3 and TRBJ1-6, with 8 positions matching TRBD1. Germline V CDR1 and CDR2: SGHTA, FQGTGA. This CDR3 is built from 14 residues. J was trimmed by 11 bases and V by 6 bases; bases with no gene match: 9. The CDR3 here is CASSSGQGGTPLHF. CDR3 DNA: TGTGCCAGCAGTTCCGGACAGGGAGGAACACCCCTCCACTTT.

The chain is built from TRBV7-2 and TRBJ2-7, with D uncertain. CDR1 and CDR2 (germline): SGHTA, FQGNSA. The V and J ends lost 4 bases and 3 bases respectively, with 19 bases between them. The length of the CDR3 is 16 residues. CDR3 in amino acids: CASSSPGGRSHYEQYF. The DNA of the CDR3 is TGTGCCAGCAGCTCACCCGGCGGCCGAAGCCACTACGAGCAGTACTTC.